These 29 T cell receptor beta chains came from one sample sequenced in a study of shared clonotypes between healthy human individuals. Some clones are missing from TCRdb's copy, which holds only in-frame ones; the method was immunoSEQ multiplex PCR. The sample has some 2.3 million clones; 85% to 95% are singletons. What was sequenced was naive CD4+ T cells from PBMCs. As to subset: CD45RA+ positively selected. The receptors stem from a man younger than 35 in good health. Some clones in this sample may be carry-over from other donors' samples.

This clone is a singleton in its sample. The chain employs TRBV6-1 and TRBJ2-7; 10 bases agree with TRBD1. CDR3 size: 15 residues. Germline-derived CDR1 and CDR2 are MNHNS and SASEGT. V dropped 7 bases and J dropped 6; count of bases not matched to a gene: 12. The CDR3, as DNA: TGTGCCAGCACCGAGATTGGGACAGGGGTGGGCGAGCAGTACTTC. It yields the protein CASTEIGTGVGEQYF.

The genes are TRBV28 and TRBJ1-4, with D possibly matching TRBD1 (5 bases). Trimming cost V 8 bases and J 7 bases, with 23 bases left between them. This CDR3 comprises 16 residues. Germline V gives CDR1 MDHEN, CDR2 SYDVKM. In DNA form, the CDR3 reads TGTGCCAGCCGCGTAGGAGCTTGGGCGGGGGGTGAAAAACTGTTTTTT. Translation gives CASRVGAWAGGEKLFF. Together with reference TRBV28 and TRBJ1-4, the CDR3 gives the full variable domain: DVKVTQSSRYLVKRTGEKVFLECVQDMDHENMFWYRQDPGLGLRLIYFSYDVKMKEKGDIPEGYSVSREKKERFSLILESASTNQTSMYLCASRVGAWAGGEKLFFGSGTQLSVL.

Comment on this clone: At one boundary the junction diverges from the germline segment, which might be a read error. CDR3 nucleotides: TGTGCCAGCAGTTCAGACATTCGGGTCAGGCACTTC. Amino acids: CASSSDIRVRHF. The rearrangement uses TRBV28 and TRBJ2-7, with unresolved D. The CDR3 covers 12 residues. Looked up from germline, CDR1 is MDHEN and CDR2 is SYDVKM.

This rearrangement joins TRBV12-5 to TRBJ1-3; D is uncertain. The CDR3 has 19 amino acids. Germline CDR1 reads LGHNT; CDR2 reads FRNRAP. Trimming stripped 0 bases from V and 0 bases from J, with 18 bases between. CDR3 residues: CASGLVLGPDLNSGNTIYF. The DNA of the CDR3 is TGTGCTAGTGGTTTGGTACTCGGGCCGGACCTTAACTCTGGAAACACCATATATTTT.

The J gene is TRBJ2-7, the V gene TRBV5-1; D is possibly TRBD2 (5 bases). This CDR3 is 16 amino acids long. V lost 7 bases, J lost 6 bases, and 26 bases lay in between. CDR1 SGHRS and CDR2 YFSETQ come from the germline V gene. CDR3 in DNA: TGCGCCAGCTCCCAGAGGTCCGGTGGGAGTTCGTCCGAGCAGTACTTC. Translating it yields CASSQRSGGSSSEQYF. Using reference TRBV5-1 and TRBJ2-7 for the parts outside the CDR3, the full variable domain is KAGVTQTPRYLIKTRGQQVTLSCSPISGHRSVSWYQQTPGQGLQFLFEYFSETQRNKGNFPGRFSGRQFSNSRSEMNVSTLELGDSALYLCASSQRSGGSSSEQYFGPGTRLTVT.

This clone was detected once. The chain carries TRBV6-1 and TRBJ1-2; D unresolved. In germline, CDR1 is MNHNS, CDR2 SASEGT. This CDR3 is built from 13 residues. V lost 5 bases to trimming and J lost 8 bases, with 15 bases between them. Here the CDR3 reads CASSWSEPGGYTF. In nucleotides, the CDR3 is TGTGCCAGCAGTTGGTCTGAGCCTGGGGGCTACACCTTC.

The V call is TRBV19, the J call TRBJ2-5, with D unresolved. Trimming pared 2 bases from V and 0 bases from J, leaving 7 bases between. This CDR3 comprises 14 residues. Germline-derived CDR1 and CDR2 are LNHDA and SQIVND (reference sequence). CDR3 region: CASSIQMYQETQYF. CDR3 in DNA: TGTGCCAGTAGTATACAAATGTACCAAGAGACCCAGTACTTC.

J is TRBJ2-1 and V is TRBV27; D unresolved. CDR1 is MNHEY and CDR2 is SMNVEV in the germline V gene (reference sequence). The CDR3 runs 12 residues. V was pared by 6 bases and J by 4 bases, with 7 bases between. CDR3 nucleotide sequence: TGTGCCAGCAGCCTTAATTACAATGAGCAGTTCTTC. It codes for CASSLNYNEQFF.

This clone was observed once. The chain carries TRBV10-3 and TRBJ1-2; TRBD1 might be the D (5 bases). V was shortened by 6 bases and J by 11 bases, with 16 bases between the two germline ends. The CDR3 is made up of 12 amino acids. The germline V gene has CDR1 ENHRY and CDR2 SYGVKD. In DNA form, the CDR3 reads TGTGCCATCAGCGGGGCCGGGGCCCTGTACACCTTC. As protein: CAISGAGALYTF.

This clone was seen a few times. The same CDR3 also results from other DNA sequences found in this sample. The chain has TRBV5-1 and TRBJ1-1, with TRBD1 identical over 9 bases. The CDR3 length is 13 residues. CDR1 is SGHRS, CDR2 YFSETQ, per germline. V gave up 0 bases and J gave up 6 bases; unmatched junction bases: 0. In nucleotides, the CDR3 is TGCGCCAGCAGCTTGGGACAGGGGGCTGAAGCTTTCTTT. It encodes CASSLGQGAEAFF.

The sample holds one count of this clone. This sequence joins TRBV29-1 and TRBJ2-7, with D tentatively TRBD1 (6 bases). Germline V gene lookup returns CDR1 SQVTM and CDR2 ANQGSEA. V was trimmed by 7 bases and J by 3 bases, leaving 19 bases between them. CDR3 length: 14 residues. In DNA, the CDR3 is TGCAGCGCTCTAATACAGGGAGAACTCTACGAGCAGTACTTC. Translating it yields CSALIQGELYEQYF.

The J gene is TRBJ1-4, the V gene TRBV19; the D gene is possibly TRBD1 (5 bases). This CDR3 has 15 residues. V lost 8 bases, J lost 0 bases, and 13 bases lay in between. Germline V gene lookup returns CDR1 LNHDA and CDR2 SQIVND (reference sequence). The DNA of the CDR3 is TGTGCCAGTTCCGGGGGAATTTCAACTAATGAAAAACTGTTTTTT. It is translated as CASSGGISTNEKLFF.

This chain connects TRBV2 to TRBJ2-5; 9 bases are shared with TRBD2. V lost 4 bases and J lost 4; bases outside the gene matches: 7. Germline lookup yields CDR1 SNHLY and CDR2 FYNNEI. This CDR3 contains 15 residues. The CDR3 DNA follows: TGTGCCAGCAGTGCACTAGCGGGTGGGGGAGAGACCCAGTACTTC. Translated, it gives CASSALAGGGETQYF.

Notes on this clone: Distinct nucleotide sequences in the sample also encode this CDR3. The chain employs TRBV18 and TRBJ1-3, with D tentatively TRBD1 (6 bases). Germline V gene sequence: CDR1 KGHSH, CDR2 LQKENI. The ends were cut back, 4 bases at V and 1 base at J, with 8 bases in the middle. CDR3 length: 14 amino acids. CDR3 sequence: CASSLQGSGNTIYF. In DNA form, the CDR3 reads TGTGCCAGCTCACTCCAGGGGTCTGGAAACACCATATATTTT.

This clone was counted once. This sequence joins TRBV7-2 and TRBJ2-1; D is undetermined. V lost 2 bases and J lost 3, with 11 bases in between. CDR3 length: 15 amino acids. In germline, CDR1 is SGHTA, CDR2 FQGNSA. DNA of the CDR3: TGTGCCAGCAGCTTAAGGCTTCTGGACTACAATGAGCAGTTCTTC. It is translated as CASSLRLLDYNEQFF.

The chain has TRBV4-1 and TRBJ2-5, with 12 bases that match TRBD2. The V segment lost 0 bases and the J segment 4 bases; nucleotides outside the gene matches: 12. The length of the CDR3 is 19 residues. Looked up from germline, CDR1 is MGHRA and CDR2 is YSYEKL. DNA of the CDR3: TGCGCCAGCAGCCAAGATCTGACTAGCGGGAGTAATAGCGGAGAGACCCAGTACTTC. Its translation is CASSQDLTSGSNSGETQYF.

CDR3 bases: TGTGCCATCGGAGGGACTGGAGCAGATACGCAGTATTTT. Encoded protein: CAIGGTGADTQYF. This chain uses TRBV10-3 with TRBJ2-3; D might be TRBD2 (6 bases). The CDR3 covers 13 residues. V was shortened by 8 bases and J by 4 bases, with 13 bases between the two germline ends. Per the germline V gene, CDR1 is ENHRY and CDR2 is SYGVKD.

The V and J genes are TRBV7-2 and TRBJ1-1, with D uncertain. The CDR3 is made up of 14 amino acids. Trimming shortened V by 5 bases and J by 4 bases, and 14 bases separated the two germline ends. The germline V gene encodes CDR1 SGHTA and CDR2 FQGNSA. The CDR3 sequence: CASSLGGEVTEAFF. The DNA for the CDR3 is TGTGCCAGCAGCCTCGGTGGGGAGGTCACTGAAGCTTTCTTT.

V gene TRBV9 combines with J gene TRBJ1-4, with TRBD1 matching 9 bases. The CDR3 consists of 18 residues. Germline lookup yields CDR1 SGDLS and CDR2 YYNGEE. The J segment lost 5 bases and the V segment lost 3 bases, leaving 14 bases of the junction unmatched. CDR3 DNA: TGTGCCAGCAGCGGGGACAGGGTGCCCGTGGGGTCGAATGAAAAACTGTTTTTT. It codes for CASSGDRVPVGSNEKLFF.

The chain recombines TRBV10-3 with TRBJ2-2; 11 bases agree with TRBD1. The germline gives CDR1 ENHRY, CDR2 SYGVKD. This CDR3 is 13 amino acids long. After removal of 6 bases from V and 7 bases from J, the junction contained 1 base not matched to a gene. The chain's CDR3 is CAIRGTGGGELFF. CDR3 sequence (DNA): TGTGCCATCAGGGGGACAGGGGGCGGGGAGCTGTTTTTT.

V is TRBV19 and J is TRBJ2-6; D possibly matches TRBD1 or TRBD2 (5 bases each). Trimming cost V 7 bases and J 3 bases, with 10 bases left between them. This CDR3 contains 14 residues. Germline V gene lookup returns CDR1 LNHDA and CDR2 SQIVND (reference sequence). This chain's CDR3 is CASKWDLGANVLTF. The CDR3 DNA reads TGTGCCAGTAAGTGGGACCTTGGGGCCAACGTCCTGACTTTC.

The CDR3 loop is CSVEGGKQYQETQYF. CDR3 nucleotide sequence: TGCAGCGTTGAGGGGGGCAAACAGTACCAAGAGACCCAGTACTTC. The rearrangement links TRBV29-1 to TRBJ2-5; either TRBD1 or TRBD2 may supply D (6 bases each). Germline loops: CDR1 SQVTM, CDR2 ANQGSEA. V dropped 3 bases and J dropped 0 bases, with 14 bases sitting between them. CDR3 length: 15 amino acids.

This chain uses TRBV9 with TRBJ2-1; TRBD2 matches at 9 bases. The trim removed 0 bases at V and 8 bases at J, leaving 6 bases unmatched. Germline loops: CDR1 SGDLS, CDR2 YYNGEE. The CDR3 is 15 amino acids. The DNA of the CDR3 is TGTGCCAGCAGCGTAGCGGCGGGAGGGTTCTATGAGCAGTTCTTC. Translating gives CASSVAAGGFYEQFF.

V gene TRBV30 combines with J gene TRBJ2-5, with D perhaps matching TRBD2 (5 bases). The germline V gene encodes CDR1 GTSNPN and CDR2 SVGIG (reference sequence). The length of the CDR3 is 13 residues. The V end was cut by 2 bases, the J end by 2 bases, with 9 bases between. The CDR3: CAWSRGLQETQYF. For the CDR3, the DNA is TGTGCCTGGAGTAGAGGGCTTCAAGAGACCCAGTACTTC. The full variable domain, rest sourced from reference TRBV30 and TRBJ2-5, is SQTIHQWPATLVQPVGSPLSLECTVEGTSNPNLYWYRQAAGRGLQLLFYSVGIGQISSEVPQNLSASRPQDRQFILSSKKLLLSDSGFYLCAWSRGLQETQYFGPGTRLLVL.

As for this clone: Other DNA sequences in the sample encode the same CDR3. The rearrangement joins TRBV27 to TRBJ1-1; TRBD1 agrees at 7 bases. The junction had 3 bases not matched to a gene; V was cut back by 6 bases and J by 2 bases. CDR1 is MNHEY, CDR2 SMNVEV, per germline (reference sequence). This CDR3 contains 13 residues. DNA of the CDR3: TGTGCCAGCAGAGGGACAGCCAACACTGAAGCTTTCTTT. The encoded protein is CASRGTANTEAFF.

In DNA form, the CDR3 reads TGTGCCAGCAGTCGTAGGATCCAGGGGGCGACCGGGGAGCTGTTTTTT. This encodes CASSRRIQGATGELFF. The V call is TRBV9, the J call TRBJ2-2; 8 bases match TRBD1. Unmatched junction bases numbered 11, after V lost 5 bases and J lost 5 bases. This CDR3 is 16 amino acids long. Germline V gene data show CDR1 as SGDLS and CDR2 as YYNGEE.

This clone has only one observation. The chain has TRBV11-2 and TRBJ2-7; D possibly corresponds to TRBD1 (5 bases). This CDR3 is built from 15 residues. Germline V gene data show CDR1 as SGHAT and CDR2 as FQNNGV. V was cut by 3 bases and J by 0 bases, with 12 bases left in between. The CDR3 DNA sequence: TGTGCCAGCAGCTTTTCCCTAGGGGACTCCTACGAGCAGTACTTC. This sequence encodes CASSFSLGDSYEQYF.

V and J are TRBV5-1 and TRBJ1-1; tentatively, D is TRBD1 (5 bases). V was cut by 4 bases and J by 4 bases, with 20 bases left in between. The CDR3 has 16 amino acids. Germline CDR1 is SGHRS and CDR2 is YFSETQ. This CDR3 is CASSRDPSGTVTEAFF. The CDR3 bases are TGCGCCAGCAGCCGCGACCCATCTGGGACCGTCACTGAAGCTTTCTTT. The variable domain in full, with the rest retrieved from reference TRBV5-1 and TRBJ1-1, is KAGVTQTPRYLIKTRGQQVTLSCSPISGHRSVSWYQQTPGQGLQFLFEYFSETQRNKGNFPGRFSGRQFSNSRSEMNVSTLELGDSALYLCASSRDPSGTVTEAFFGQGTRLTVV.

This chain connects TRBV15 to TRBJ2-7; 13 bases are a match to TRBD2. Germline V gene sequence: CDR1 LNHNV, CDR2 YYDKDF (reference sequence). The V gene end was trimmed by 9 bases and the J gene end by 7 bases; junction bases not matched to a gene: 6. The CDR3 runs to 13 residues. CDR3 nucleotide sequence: TGTGCCACGGGGACTAGCGGGACTTCGGAGCAGTACTTC. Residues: CATGTSGTSEQYF. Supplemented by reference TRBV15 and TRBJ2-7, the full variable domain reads DAMVIQNPRYQVTQFGKPVTLSCSQTLNHNVMYWYQQKSSQAPKLLFHYYDKDFNNEADTPDNFQSRRPNTSFCFLDIRSPGLGDTAMYLCATGTSGTSEQYFGPGTRLTVT.